The clone carrying this TCR beta chain was counted once. What it recognizes is unknown. It was with 60 Vbeta and 13 Jbeta primers that the PCR ran. Generated by immunoSEQ multiplex PCR, the TCRdb table keeps only in-frame clones and is missing some. Seen here are 100,000 to 150,000 clones, about 81% observed once, and the top ten hold over 4.5%. This specimen comes from a study of cytomegalovirus exposure and HLA in healthy donors. Study-level findings and limits: Immune exposure information available was restricted to CMV serostatus.

The sequence was obtained from a woman in her forties in good health and CMV-seropositive. Sequenced material: PBMCs.

The CDR3 DNA reads as TGTGCCAGCAGTGAAGGCCTACTGAGGAATCAGCCCCAGCATTTT. The encoded protein is CASSEGLLRNQPQHF. V gene TRBV6-1 combines with J gene TRBJ1-5; D is unresolved. The V end lost 1 base, the J end lost 4 bases, and 11 bases lay between the germline ends. The CDR3 is 15 residues long. From germline, CDR1 is MNHNS and CDR2 SASEGT.